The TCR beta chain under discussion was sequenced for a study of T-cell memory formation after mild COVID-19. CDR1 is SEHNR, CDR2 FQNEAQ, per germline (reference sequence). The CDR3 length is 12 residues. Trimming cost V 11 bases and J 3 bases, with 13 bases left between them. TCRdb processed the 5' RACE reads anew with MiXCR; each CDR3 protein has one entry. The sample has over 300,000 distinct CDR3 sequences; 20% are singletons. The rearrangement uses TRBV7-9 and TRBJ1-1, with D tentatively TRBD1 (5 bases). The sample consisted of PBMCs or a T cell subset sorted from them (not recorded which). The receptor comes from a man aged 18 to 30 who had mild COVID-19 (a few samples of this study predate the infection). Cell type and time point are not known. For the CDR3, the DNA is TGTGCCGGGGGGGTTGGGTACACTGAAGCTTTCTTT. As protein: CAGGVGYTEAFF.